This TCR beta chain is from a study of cytomegalovirus exposure and HLA in healthy donors. It was with 60 Vbeta and 13 Jbeta primers that the PCR ran. Sequencing used immunoSEQ multiplex PCR; TCRdb keeps in-frame clones, though not all of them. The sample lists 130,000 to 150,000 clones, under 90% occurring once. The sample consisted of PBMCs. This receptor was obtained from a boy aged 2 to 10 in good health and CMV-seronegative.

The CDR3 here is CAWSPPYASGEETQYF. Written as DNA, the CDR3 is TGTGCCTGGTCCCCCCCCTATGCTAGCGGGGAAGAGACCCAGTACTTC. The genes are TRBV30 and TRBJ2-5; 9 nucleotides agree with TRBD2. Germline trimming cut 5 bases from V and 3 bases from J; bases unmatched to any gene: 13. Germline-derived CDR1 and CDR2 are GTSNPN and SVGIG (reference sequence). CDR3 size: 16 residues. Using reference TRBV30 and TRBJ2-5 for the parts outside the CDR3, the full variable domain is SQTIHQWPATLVQPVGSPLSLECTVEGTSNPNLYWYRQAAGRGLQLLFYSVGIGQISSEVPQNLSASRPQDRQFILSSKKLLLSDSGFYLCAWSPPYASGEETQYFGPGTRLLVL.